This T cell receptor (beta chain) stems from a study of Tregs in tolerant kidney transplant recipients. Overall study findings and caveats: Tolerant patients' donor-specific Tregs expanded beyond overall Tregs, suggesting antigen-driven growth.

With respect to this clone: What it binds is unknown. From the germline J gene comes the end of the CDR3, since the read stops 3 residues before it.

Recipients received nonmyeloablative bone marrow transplants from related graft donors, with transient mixed chimerism. Unstimulated Tregs (CD4+CD25+CD127-) and CD4+CD25- non-Tregs were sorted from PBMCs. The table came from immunoSEQ multiplex PCR; TCRdb's copy has only in-frame clones and leaves some out. The sample data list some 15,000 clones. Germline V gene lookup returns CDR1 SGHVS and CDR2 FNYEAQ. Trimming shortened V by 5 bases and J by 1 base, and 10 bases separated the two germline ends. The CDR3 totals 14 residues. The specimen was CD8+ T cells from blood (PBMCs), collected 6 months after the transplant. The receptor was isolated from a human patient who received a combined kidney and bone marrow transplant. Some T cells may be graft donor cells. The rearrangement uses TRBV7-6 and TRBJ2-3, with D possibly being TRBD2 (5 bases). CDR3 DNA (partial): TGTGCCAGCAGCCCCTGGACTGGCACAGATACG. This translates into CASSPWTGTDT. The complete CDR3 sequence is CASSPWTGTDTQYF.